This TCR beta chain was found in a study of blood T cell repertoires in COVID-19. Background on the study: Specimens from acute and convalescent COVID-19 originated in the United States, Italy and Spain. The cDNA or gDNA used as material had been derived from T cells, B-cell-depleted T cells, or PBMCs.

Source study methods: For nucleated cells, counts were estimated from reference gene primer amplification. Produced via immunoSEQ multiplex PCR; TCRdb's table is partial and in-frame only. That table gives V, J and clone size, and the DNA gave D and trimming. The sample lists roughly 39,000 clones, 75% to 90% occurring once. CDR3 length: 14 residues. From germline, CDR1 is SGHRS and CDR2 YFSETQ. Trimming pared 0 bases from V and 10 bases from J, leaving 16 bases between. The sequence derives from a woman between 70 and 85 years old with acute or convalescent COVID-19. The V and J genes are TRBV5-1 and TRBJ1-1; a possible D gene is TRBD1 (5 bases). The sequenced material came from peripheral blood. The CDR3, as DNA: TGCGCCAGCAGCTTGGAGGGGACGGAGGGCTCAGCTTTCTTT. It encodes CASSLEGTEGSAFF.